The present entry profiles one T cell receptor (beta chain) with its context. As yet, its antigen is unknown. The data are from a study of cytomegalovirus exposure and HLA in healthy donors. Whole-study findings and limits: About 150 TCR beta chains were listed as cytomegalovirus-associated.

Some clones are missing from TCRdb's copy, which holds only in-frame ones; the method was immunoSEQ multiplex PCR. The sample has 230,000 or so clones, approximately 86% seen once. From the roughly 110-subject validation cohort, which was separate from the approximately 700-subject first cohort, the donors were drawn. After removal of 5 bases from V and 9 bases from J, the junction contained 8 bases not matched to a gene. Germline lookup yields CDR1 SGHTA and CDR2 FQGNSA. This CDR3 has 15 amino acids. This chain connects TRBV7-2 to TRBJ2-1, with 12 positions matching TRBD2. What was sequenced was PBMCs. This TCR came from a woman aged 18-29 years in good health and CMV-seronegative. In nucleotides, the CDR3 is TGTGCCAGCAGCCAAACTAGCGGGAGGAGTGGTGAGCAGTTCTTC. Translating it yields CASSQTSGRSGEQFF.